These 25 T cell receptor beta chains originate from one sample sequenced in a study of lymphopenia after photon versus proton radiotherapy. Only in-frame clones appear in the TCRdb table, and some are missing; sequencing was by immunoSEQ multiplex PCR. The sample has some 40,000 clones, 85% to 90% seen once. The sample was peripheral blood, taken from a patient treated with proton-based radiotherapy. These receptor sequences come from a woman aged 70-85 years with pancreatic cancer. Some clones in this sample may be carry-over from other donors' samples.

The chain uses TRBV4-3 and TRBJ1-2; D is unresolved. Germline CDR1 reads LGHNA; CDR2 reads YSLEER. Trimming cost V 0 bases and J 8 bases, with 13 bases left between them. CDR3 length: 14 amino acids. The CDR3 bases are TGCGCCAGCAGCCAAGATGACGGGATAGGGGGCTACACCTTC. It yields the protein CASSQDDGIGGYTF.

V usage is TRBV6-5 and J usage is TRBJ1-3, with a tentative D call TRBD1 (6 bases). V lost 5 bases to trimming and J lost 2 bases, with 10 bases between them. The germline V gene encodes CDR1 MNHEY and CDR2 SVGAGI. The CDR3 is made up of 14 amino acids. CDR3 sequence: CASSATGTGNTIYF. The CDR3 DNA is TGTGCCAGCAGTGCTACAGGGACTGGAAACACCATATATTTT.

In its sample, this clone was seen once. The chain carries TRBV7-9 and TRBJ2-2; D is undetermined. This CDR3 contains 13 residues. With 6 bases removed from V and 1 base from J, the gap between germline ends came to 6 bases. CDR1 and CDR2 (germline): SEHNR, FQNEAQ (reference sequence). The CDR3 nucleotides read TGTGCCAGCAGGTGGGGGAACACCGGGGAGCTGTTTTTT. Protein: CASRWGNTGELFF.

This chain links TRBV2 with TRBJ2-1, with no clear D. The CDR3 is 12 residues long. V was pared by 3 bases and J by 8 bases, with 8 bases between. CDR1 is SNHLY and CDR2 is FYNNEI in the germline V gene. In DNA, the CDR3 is TGTGCCAGCAGTGAGTTAATCCATGAGCAGTTCTTC. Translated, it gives CASSELIHEQFF. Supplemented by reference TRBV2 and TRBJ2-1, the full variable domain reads EPEVTQTPSHQVTQMGQEVILRCVPISNHLYFYWYRQILGQKVEFLVSFYNNEISEKSEIFDDQFSVERPDGSNFTLKIRSTKLEDSAMYFCASSELIHEQFFGPGTRLTVL.

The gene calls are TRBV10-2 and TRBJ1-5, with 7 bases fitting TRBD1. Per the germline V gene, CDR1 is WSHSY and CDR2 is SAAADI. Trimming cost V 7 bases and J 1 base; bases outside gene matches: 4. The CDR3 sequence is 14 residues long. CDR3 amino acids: CASKKGASNQPQHF. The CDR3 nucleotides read TGCGCCAGCAAAAAGGGGGCGAGCAATCAGCCCCAGCATTTT.

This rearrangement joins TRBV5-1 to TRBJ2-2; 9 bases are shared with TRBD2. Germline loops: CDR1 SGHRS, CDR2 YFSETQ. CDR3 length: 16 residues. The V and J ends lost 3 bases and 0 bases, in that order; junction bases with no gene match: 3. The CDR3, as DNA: TGCGCCAGCAGCTCCGGACTAGCGCCGAACACCGGGGAGCTGTTTTTT. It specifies CASSSGLAPNTGELFF.

In DNA form, the CDR3 reads TGTGCCAGCAGTGAAGTTGGGGGTTACACTGAAGCTTTCTTT. It yields the protein CASSEVGGYTEAFF. The V gene is TRBV6-1, the J gene TRBJ1-1; perhaps TRBD1 as D (5 bases). V gave up 1 base and J gave up 3 bases, with 9 bases separating them. This CDR3 contains 14 residues. Germline V CDR1 and CDR2: MNHNS, SASEGT.

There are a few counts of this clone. CDR3 in amino acids: CASSSYMMGETQYF. The CDR3 nucleotides read TGTGCCAGCAGCTCCTATATGATGGGGGAGACCCAGTACTTC. V gene TRBV5-6 combines with J gene TRBJ2-5; D unclear. Trimming removed 3 bases at V and 5 bases at J, with 14 bases between. This CDR3 has 14 residues. Germline-derived CDR1 and CDR2 are SGHDT and YYEEEE. Variable domain in full (rest from reference TRBV5-6 and TRBJ2-5): DAGVTQSPTHLIKTRGQQVTLRCSPKSGHDTVSWYQQALGQGPQFIFQYYEEEERQRGNFPDRFSGHQFPNYSSELNVNALLLGDSALYLCASSSYMMGETQYFGPGTRLLVL.

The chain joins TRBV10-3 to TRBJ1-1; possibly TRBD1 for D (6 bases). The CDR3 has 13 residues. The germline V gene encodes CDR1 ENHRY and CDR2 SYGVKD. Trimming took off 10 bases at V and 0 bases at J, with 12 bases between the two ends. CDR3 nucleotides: TGTGCCACCCAGGACAGCATGAACACTGAAGCTTTCTTT. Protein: CATQDSMNTEAFF.

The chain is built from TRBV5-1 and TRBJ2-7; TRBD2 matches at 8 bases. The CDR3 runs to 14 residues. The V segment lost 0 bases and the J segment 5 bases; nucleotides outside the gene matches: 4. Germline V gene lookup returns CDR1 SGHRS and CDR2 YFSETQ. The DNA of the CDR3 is TGCGCCAGCAGCTTGGCCCAAGCGGGAGACGAGCAGTACTTC. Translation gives CASSLAQAGDEQYF.

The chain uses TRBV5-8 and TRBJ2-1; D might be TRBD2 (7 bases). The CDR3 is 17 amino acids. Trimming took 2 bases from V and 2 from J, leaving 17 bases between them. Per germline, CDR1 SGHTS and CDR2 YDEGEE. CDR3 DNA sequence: TGTGCCAGCAGCTTCCGGGGGACGGGGGGCCCCTACAATGAGCAGTTCTTC. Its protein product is CASSFRGTGGPYNEQFF.

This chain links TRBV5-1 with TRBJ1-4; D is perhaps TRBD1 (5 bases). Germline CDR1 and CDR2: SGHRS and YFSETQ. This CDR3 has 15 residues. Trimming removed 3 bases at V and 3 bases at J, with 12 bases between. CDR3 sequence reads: CASSSGRGPNEKLFF. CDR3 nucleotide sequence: TGCGCCAGCAGCTCTGGAAGGGGACCTAATGAAAAACTGTTTTTT.

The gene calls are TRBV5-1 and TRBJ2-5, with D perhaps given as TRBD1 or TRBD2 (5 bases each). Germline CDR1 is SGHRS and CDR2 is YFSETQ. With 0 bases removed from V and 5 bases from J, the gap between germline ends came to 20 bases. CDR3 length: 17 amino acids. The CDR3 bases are TGCGCCAGCAGCTTGGGGAAATCTTTGGGCAGGGAGGAGACCCAGTACTTC. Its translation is CASSLGKSLGREETQYF.

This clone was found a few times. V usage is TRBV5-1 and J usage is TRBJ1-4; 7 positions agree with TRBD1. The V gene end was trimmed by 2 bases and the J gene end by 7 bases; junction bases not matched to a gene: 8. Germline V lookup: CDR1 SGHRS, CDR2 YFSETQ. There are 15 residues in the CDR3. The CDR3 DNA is TGCGCCAGCAGCTTAAACCGGGACAGAGCTGAAAAACTGTTTTTT. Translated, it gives CASSLNRDRAEKLFF.

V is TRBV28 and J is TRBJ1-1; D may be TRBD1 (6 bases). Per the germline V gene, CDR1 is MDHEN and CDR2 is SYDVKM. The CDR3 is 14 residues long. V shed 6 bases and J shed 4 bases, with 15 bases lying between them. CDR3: CASSLGGRGTEAFF. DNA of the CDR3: TGTGCCAGCAGCTTAGGGGGTAGAGGCACTGAAGCTTTCTTT.

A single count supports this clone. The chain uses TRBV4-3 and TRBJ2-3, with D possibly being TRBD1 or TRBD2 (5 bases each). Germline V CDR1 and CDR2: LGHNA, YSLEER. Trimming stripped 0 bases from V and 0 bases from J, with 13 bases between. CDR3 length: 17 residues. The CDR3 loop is CASSQEYRDPSTDTQYF. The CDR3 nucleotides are TGCGCCAGCAGCCAAGAATACCGGGACCCAAGCACAGATACGCAGTATTTT.

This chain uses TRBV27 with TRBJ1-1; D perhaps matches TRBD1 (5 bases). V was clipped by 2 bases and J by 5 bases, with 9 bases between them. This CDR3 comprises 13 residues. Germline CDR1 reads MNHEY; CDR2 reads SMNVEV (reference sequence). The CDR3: CASSLGRGTEAFF. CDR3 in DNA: TGTGCCAGCAGTTTAGGTCGGGGGACTGAAGCTTTCTTT.

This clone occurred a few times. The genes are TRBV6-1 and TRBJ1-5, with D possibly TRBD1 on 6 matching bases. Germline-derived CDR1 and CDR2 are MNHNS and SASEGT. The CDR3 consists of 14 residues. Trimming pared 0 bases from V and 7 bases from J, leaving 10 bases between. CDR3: CASSEAGGRQPQHF. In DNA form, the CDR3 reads TGTGCCAGCAGTGAAGCGGGGGGCCGGCAGCCCCAGCATTTT.

CDR3 in amino acids: CASSLQGAAGTGELFF. CDR3 DNA: TGCGCCAGCAGCTTACAGGGGGCGGCGGGCACCGGGGAGCTGTTTTTT. The genes are TRBV5-1 and TRBJ2-2; TRBD1 aligns across 9 bases. V gave up 2 bases and J gave up 4 bases; unmatched junction bases: 6. The CDR3 extends over 16 amino acids. In germline, CDR1 is SGHRS, CDR2 YFSETQ. Using reference TRBV5-1 and TRBJ2-2 for the parts outside the CDR3, the full variable domain is KAGVTQTPRYLIKTRGQQVTLSCSPISGHRSVSWYQQTPGQGLQFLFEYFSETQRNKGNFPGRFSGRQFSNSRSEMNVSTLELGDSALYLCASSLQGAAGTGELFFGEGSRLTVL.

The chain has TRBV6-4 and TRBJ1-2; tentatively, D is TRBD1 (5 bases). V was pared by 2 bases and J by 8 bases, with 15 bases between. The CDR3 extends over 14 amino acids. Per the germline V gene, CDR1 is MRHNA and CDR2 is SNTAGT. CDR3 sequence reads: CASSDGARSFGYTF. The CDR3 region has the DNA TGTGCCAGCAGTGACGGGGCCAGGAGCTTCGGCTACACCTTC.

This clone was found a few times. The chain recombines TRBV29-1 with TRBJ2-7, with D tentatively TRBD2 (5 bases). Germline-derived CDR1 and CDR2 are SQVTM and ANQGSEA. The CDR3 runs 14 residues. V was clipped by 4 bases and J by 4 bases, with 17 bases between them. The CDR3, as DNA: TGCAGCGTTGGAGGGCCAGATACTTTATACGAGCAGTACTTC. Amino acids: CSVGGPDTLYEQYF.

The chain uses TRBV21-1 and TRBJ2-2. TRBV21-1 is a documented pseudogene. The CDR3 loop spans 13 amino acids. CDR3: CASSKVGTGELFF. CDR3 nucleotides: TGTGCCAGCAGCAAAGTGGGGACCGGGGAGCTGTTTTTT.

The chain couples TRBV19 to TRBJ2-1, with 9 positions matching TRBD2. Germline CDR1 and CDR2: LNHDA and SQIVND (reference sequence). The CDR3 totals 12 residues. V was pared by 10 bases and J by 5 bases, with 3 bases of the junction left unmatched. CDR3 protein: CATRLADNEQFF. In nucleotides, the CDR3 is TGTGCCACCAGACTAGCGGACAATGAGCAGTTCTTC.

CDR3 sequence: CATSPGGLAGYNEQFF. CDR3 sequence (DNA): TGTGCCACCAGCCCTGGAGGCCTAGCGGGTTACAATGAGCAGTTCTTC. The chain employs TRBV15 and TRBJ2-1, with 8 bases that match TRBD2. V shed 5 bases and J 4 bases; nucleotides not matched to a gene: 10. The length of the CDR3 is 16 residues. From germline, CDR1 is LNHNV and CDR2 YYDKDF (reference sequence).

Written as DNA, the CDR3 is TGTGCCAGCAGTGACTACCGAACTAGAGAAGAGACCCAGTACTTC. Its translation: CASSDYRTREETQYF. The V gene is TRBV25-1, the J gene TRBJ2-5, with a tentative D call TRBD2 (5 bases). V shed 3 bases and J shed 3 bases, with 14 bases lying between them. There are 15 residues in the CDR3. Per the germline V gene, CDR1 is MGHDK and CDR2 is SYGVNS.